The 8 T cell receptor beta chains below come from one sample, sequenced in a study of regulatory T cells in long-lasting Graves disease. Time point noted: newly diagnosed GD, antithyroid drugs for less than 3 months. RNA from PBMCs was the source of the TCR library. Researchers made TCR beta libraries by using iRepertoire HTBI primers and running Arm-PCR on CDR3 regions. TCRdb re-derived calls from the multiplex PCR reads in MiXCR, one entry per CDR3 protein. This repertoire shows around 330,000 distinct CDR3 sequences, roughly 18% found once; its top ten account for about two fifths. Sequenced material: peripheral blood mononuclear cells (PBMCs), taken at new diagnosis, from a patient treated with antithyroid drugs. Source of these receptors: a female donor with Graves disease.

This clonotype was observed at least ten times. The rearrangement joins TRBV27 to TRBJ2-7, with D possibly matching TRBD2 (5 bases). With 6 bases removed from V and 7 bases from J, the gap between germline ends came to 16 bases. Germline V gene lookup returns CDR1 MNHEY and CDR2 SMNVEV (reference sequence). There are 13 residues in the CDR3. The chain's CDR3 is CASSPDPSWEQYF. For the CDR3, the DNA is TGTGCCAGCAGCCCTGACCCTAGCTGGGAGCAGTACTTC.

This clonotype came up once. Only one base separates this from a far larger clonotype, so it likely reflects a read error. The CDR3 coding sequence is TGTGCCAGCAGCTACCGGGACTTAGGGGATGAGCAGTACTTC. This translates into CASSYRDLGDEQYF. The V and J genes are TRBV2 and TRBJ2-7, with D tentatively TRBD2 (6 bases). This CDR3 comprises 14 residues. The V and J ends lost 6 bases and 7 bases respectively, with 19 bases between them. CDR1 is SNHLY, CDR2 FYNNEI, per germline.

This chain uses TRBV5-1 with TRBJ2-2; 7 positions match TRBD1. The CDR3 consists of 15 residues. Per germline, CDR1 SGHRS and CDR2 YFSETQ. Unmatched junction bases numbered 3, after V lost 4 bases and J lost 0 bases. DNA of the CDR3: TGCGCCAGCAGCCGAGACAGGGCGAACACCGGGGAGCTGTTTTTT. Translation: CASSRDRANTGELFF.

The chain couples TRBV28 to TRBJ2-1; D gene uncertain. The V end was cut by 5 bases, the J end by 0 bases, with 14 bases between. The CDR3 is 16 residues long. CDR1 is MDHEN, CDR2 SYDVKM, per germline. The CDR3 spells CASSIIGPSSYNEQFF. The DNA for the CDR3 is TGTGCCAGCAGTATAATAGGCCCAAGCTCCTACAATGAGCAGTTCTTC.

This clonotype was seen ten or more times. The chain combines TRBV5-1 with TRBJ2-5, with TRBD1 identical over 8 bases. Germline CDR1 SGHRS, CDR2 YFSETQ. The CDR3 runs 14 residues. Trimming at V came to 4 bases and at J to 5 bases, leaving 7 bases not matched to a gene. The DNA for the CDR3 is TGCGCCAGCAGCCAGGGGGCCAGGGGGGAGACCCAGTACTTC. It yields the protein CASSQGARGETQYF. The variable domain in full, completed from reference TRBV5-1 and TRBJ2-5, reads KAGVTQTPRYLIKTRGQQVTLSCSPISGHRSVSWYQQTPGQGLQFLFEYFSETQRNKGNFPGRFSGRQFSNSRSEMNVSTLELGDSALYLCASSQGARGETQYFGPGTRLLVL.

This clonotype was picked up a small number of times. The CDR3 does not close with the conserved phenylalanine or tryptophan, likely indicating a read error. V is TRBV2 and J is TRBJ2-3; no clear D. Germline CDR1 is SNHLY and CDR2 is FYNNEI. This CDR3 region has 11 residues. The germline V and J ends were trimmed by 7 bases and 8 bases, with 10 bases remaining between them. The CDR3 DNA sequence: TGTGCCAGCACCCCCGAGGCTACGCAGTATCTT. Amino acid sequence: CASTPEATQYL.

J is TRBJ1-2 and V is TRBV11-3; D remains ambiguous. Germline values: CDR1 SGHNT, CDR2 YENEEA. Deletions cut 2 bases from V and 6 bases from J, with 10 bases between. The CDR3 sequence is 13 residues long. The CDR3, as DNA: TGTGCCAGCAGCTTACGTGAAAGTGATGGCTACACCTTC. Encoded protein: CASSLRESDGYTF.

The chain employs TRBV10-3 and TRBJ1-2, with D uncertain. The V and J ends lost 5 bases and 5 bases respectively, with 12 bases between them. From germline, CDR1 is ENHRY and CDR2 SYGVKD. CDR3 length equals 13 residues. CDR3 sequence reads: CAISIDGLYGYTF. CDR3 DNA: TGTGCCATCAGTATCGACGGATTATATGGCTACACCTTC.